These T cell receptor beta chains were read from a single sample in a study of sequential checkpoint blockade in melanoma. Method: immunoSEQ multiplex PCR; TCRdb's copy keeps in-frame clones and lacks some. The table shows roughly 18,000 clones, with 45% to 65% occurring only once. Here the sequenced sample was CD8+ T cells sorted from blood (inferred from file names), taken from a patient given nivolumab and ipilimumab in sequence. All receptors come from a human donor with melanoma. The CDR3 runs from the conserved cysteine through the conserved F or W. D genes are given only for firm matches. Some rows have no size entry. The others give once, few or many, or a class for an expanded clone.

abundance,j_gene,v_gene,d_gene,CDR3aa,CDR3nt
few,TRBJ2-7,TRBV27,TRBD2,CASSLLPTSGSYEQYF,TGTGCCAGCAGTTTACTCCCGACTAGCGGGTCCTACGAGCAGTACTTC
-,TRBJ1-2,TRBV5-1,TRBD1,CASSLDKAGGYGYTF,TGCGCCAGCAGCTTGGACAAAGCAGGGGGCTATGGCTACACCTTC
-,TRBJ2-3,TRBV6-5,TRBD2,CASRPSGGKTDTQYF,TGTGCCAGCAGACCTAGCGGGGGGAAAACAGATACGCAGTATTTT
-,TRBJ2-1,TRBV30,TRBD2,CAWRTSGRAYEQFF,TGTGCCTGGAGGACTAGCGGGAGGGCTTATGAGCAGTTCTTC
-,TRBJ2-7,TRBV19,TRBD1,CASSTGQGALIEQYF,TGTGCCAGTAGTACGGGACAGGGGGCGCTGATCGAGCAGTACTTC
-,TRBJ2-7,TRBV7-9,-,CASSPGLGLEQYF,TGTGCCAGCAGCCCGGGACTGGGTCTCGAGCAGTACTTC
-,TRBJ2-1,TRBV6-4,TRBD2,CASSDGLAGNNEQFF,TGTGCCAGCAGTGACGGGCTAGCGGGGAACAATGAGCAGTTCTTC
-,TRBJ1-1,TRBV19,TRBD1,CASSTFLTGSTEAFF,TGTGCCAGTAGTACTTTCCTGACAGGGTCCACTGAAGCTTTCTTT
-,TRBJ1-2,TRBV9,TRBD1,CASSVDEPDRAYGYTF,TGTGCCAGCAGCGTAGACGAGCCCGACAGGGCCTATGGCTACACCTTC
-,TRBJ2-3,TRBV2,-,CASRSFGADTQYF,TGTGCCAGCAGATCGTTCGGGGCAGATACGCAGTATTTT
medium-sized,TRBJ2-7,TRBV6-6,-,CASSYSLSEQYF,TGTGCCAGCAGTTATAGTCTCTCCGAGCAGTACTTC
few,TRBJ2-5,TRBV5-1,-,CASSLWTGGQETQYF,TGCGCCAGCAGCCTCTGGACAGGAGGGCAAGAGACCCAGTACTTC
-,TRBJ1-4,TRBV25-1,-,CASSEYGGEKLFF,TGTGCCAGCAGTGAATATGGGGGGGAAAAACTGTTTTTT
-,TRBJ2-3,TRBV7-6,-,CASSFSATDTQYF,TGTGCCAGCAGCTTTAGCGCCACAGATACGCAGTATTTT
few,TRBJ2-3,TRBV7-9,TRBD2,CASSTTSGEATDTQYF,TGTGCCAGCAGCACGACTAGCGGGGAGGCCACAGATACGCAGTATTTT
-,TRBJ2-7,TRBV27,TRBD2,CASSFGLAGGPTYEQYF,TGTGCCAGCAGTTTCGGACTAGCGGGAGGGCCCACCTACGAGCAGTACTTC
-,TRBJ2-5,TRBV5-3,TRBD2,CASSPGLAGVETQYF,TGTGCCAGCAGCCCGGGACTAGCGGGAGTGGAGACCCAGTACTTC
-,TRBJ2-5,TRBV7-3,TRBD2,CASNSGGAGETQYF,TGTGCCAGCAATAGCGGGGGGGCGGGAGAGACCCAGTACTTC
few,TRBJ1-1,TRBV6-5,-,CASSYSSTGAEAFF,TGTGCCAGCAGTTACTCGAGTACAGGCGCTGAAGCTTTCTTT
few,TRBJ2-7,TRBV7-9,TRBD2,CASSQDSIGVAGSYEQYF,TGTGCCAGCAGCCAAGATTCTATCGGGGTAGCGGGATCCTACGAGCAGTACTTC
-,TRBJ1-5,TRBV27,-,CASSFQSDQPQHF,TGTGCCAGCAGTTTCCAGAGCGATCAGCCCCAGCATTTT
-,TRBJ2-1,TRBV9,TRBD2,CASSVQSGLAAYNEQFF,TGTGCCAGCAGCGTCCAGTCTGGGCTAGCGGCATACAATGAGCAGTTCTTC
-,TRBJ1-3,TRBV2,-,CASSPQSSGNTIYF,TGTGCCAGCAGTCCACAGAGCTCTGGAAACACCATATATTTT
-,TRBJ1-4,TRBV6-1,TRBD1,CASRPGTGPNEKLFF,TGTGCCAGCAGGCCCGGGACAGGGCCTAATGAAAAACTGTTTTTT
-,TRBJ2-7,TRBV6-5,TRBD1,CASSQGTGGYEQYF,TGTGCCAGCAGTCAGGGGACAGGGGGCTACGAGCAGTACTTC
-,TRBJ2-7,TRBV4-1,-,CASSQGSTGHEQYF,TGCGCCAGCAGCCAAGGTTCCACAGGGCACGAGCAGTACTTC
-,TRBJ2-1,TRBV21-1,-,CASSKVGTGLLF,TGTGCCAGCAGCAAAGTTGGGACAGGGTTGCTCTTC
few,TRBJ1-1,TRBV6-5,-,CASRSYRSATEAFF,TGTGCCAGCAGATCTTACAGGTCAGCCACTGAAGCTTTCTTT
few,TRBJ1-1,TRBV5-3,-,CASSSGDRSFF,TGTGCCAGCAGCTCCGGAGACAGATCCTTCTTT
-,TRBJ2-1,TRBV5-1,-,CASSLWQGSGNEQFF,TGCGCCAGCAGCTTGTGGCAGGGCTCGGGTAATGAGCAGTTCTTC
-,TRBJ1-5,TRBV5-6,-,CASSYWGQGTYQPQHF,TGTGCCAGCAGCTATTGGGGGCAGGGAACTTATCAGCCCCAGCATTTT
-,TRBJ1-1,TRBV29-1,TRBD1,CSVDVDRGLTEAFF,TGCAGCGTTGATGTCGACAGGGGGCTCACTGAAGCTTTCTTT
-,TRBJ2-7,TRBV11-2,-,CASSLSTHMSYEQYF,TGTGCCAGCAGCTTATCGACTCACATGTCCTACGAGCAGTACTTC
few,TRBJ1-5,TRBV19,-,CASSIVPYSNQPQHF,TGTGCCAGTAGTATTGTCCCTTATAGCAATCAGCCCCAGCATTTT
-,TRBJ1-1,TRBV10-3,TRBD1,CAINPGQGVVSEAFF,TGTGCCATCAACCCGGGACAGGGGGTTGTTTCTGAAGCTTTCTTT
-,TRBJ2-1,TRBV19,TRBD2,CASSSGGSSYNEQFF,TGTGCCAGTAGTAGCGGGGGGAGCTCCTACAATGAGCAGTTCTTC
-,TRBJ2-3,TRBV7-6,TRBD2,CASSLLAGDTDTQYF,TGTGCCAGCAGCCTTCTAGCGGGGGACACAGATACGCAGTATTTT
-,TRBJ2-7,TRBV30,-,CAWSVSGGYEQYF,TGTGCCTGGAGTGTATCAGGGGGGTACGAGCAGTACTTC
once,TRBJ2-7,TRBV7-9,-,CASSSSTGTYEQYF,TGTGCCAGCAGCTCCAGTACAGGGACCTACGAGCAGTACTTC
few,TRBJ1-4,TRBV6-1,-,CASSIGADGEKLFF,TGTGCCAGCAGTATAGGGGCCGACGGTGAAAAACTGTTTTTT
-,TRBJ1-4,TRBV5-6,-,CASTKRSNIGFSYEKLFF,TGTGCCAGCACCAAAAGGAGCAATATAGGTTTCTCCTATGAAAAACTGTTTTTT
-,TRBJ2-1,TRBV7-2,-,CASSLLTGEDEQFF,TGTGCCAGCAGCCTCCTGACAGGAGAAGATGAGCAGTTCTTC
-,TRBJ1-1,TRBV7-6,-,CASTAVGGGAEAFF,TGTGCCAGCACCGCAGTTGGGGGGGGCGCTGAAGCTTTCTTT
few,TRBJ2-5,TRBV7-9,TRBD2,CASSQGLAGGETQYF,TGTGCCAGCAGCCAGGGACTAGCGGGGGGAGAGACCCAGTACTTC
-,TRBJ2-1,TRBV27,-,CASSLTRGNEQFF,TGTGCCAGCAGTCTCACTAGAGGCAATGAGCAGTTCTTC